A selection of T cell receptor beta chains follows, all from one sample in a study of OX40 agonist ivuxolimab in advanced cancers. The assay was immunoSEQ multiplex PCR, and TCRdb's table has in-frame clones only and misses some. The sample has roughly 26,000 clones; about 90% are singletons. The sequencing used CD4+ or CD8+ T cells sorted from blood, collected in a trial of the OX40 agonist ivuxolimab. The receptors derive from an adult with an advanced solid tumor such as melanoma, head and neck, liver or kidney cancer. Both conserved end residues are part of each CDR3. D genes are given only for firm matches. Rows give clone size only sometimes, using once, few, many, or a class for an expanded clone.

j_call: TRBJ2-7; clone_size: .; d_call: .; v_call: TRBV7-9; cdr3_nt: TGTGCCAGCAGCTCCAGAGCTTTCTACGAGCAGTACTTC; cdr3_aa: CASSSRAFYEQYF
j_call: TRBJ1-5; clone_size: once; d_call: .; v_call: TRBV7-9; cdr3_nt: TGTGCCAGCAGCTTGGGGGGAAACAATCAGCCCCAGCATTTT; cdr3_aa: CASSLGGNNQPQHF
j_call: TRBJ2-1; clone_size: .; d_call: TRBD2; v_call: TRBV13; cdr3_nt: TGTGCCAGCAGCTGGGGACTAGCGGGGGGCGACAATGAGCAGTTCTTC; cdr3_aa: CASSWGLAGGDNEQFF
j_call: TRBJ2-7; clone_size: .; d_call: .; v_call: TRBV19; cdr3_nt: TGTGCCAGTAGTTGGGAACATCGCAGCTCCTACGAGCAGTACTTC; cdr3_aa: CASSWEHRSSYEQYF
j_call: TRBJ2-7; clone_size: .; d_call: .; v_call: TRBV6-5; cdr3_nt: TGTGCCAGCAGGGGGCTCCCGGGCGAGCAGTACTTC; cdr3_aa: CASRGLPGEQYF
j_call: TRBJ1-3; clone_size: .; d_call: .; v_call: TRBV21-1; cdr3_nt: TGTGCCAGCAGCAAAGGGGTCAGAAACACCATATATTTT; cdr3_aa: CASSKGVRNTIYF
j_call: TRBJ1-2; clone_size: .; d_call: .; v_call: TRBV27; cdr3_nt: TGTGCCAGCAGTCCCGGGAACAGGAAATATGGCTACACCTTC; cdr3_aa: CASSPGNRKYGYTF
j_call: TRBJ1-3; clone_size: .; d_call: .; v_call: TRBV7-9; cdr3_nt: TGTGCCAGCAGCTCACCCCGGGACGCCTCTGGAAACACCATATATTTT; cdr3_aa: CASSSPRDASGNTIYF
j_call: TRBJ2-7; clone_size: .; d_call: .; v_call: TRBV5-1; cdr3_nt: TGCGCCAGCAGGGCAACAGGATCCTACGAGCAGTACTTC; cdr3_aa: CASRATGSYEQYF
j_call: TRBJ2-2; clone_size: .; d_call: .; v_call: TRBV5-4; cdr3_nt: TGTGCCAGCAGACCGGACACCGGGGAGCTGTTTTTT; cdr3_aa: CASRPDTGELFF
j_call: TRBJ2-7; clone_size: .; d_call: .; v_call: TRBV19; cdr3_nt: TGTGCCAGTAGTTGGGAACATCGCAGCTCCTACGGGCAGTACTTC; cdr3_aa: CASSWEHRSSYGQYF
j_call: TRBJ1-1; clone_size: .; d_call: TRBD1; v_call: TRBV2; cdr3_nt: TGTGCCAGCAGGGAAACAGGGGGAGGGTACACTGAAGCTTTCTTT; cdr3_aa: CASRETGGGYTEAFF
j_call: TRBJ2-2; clone_size: .; d_call: .; v_call: TRBV6-6; cdr3_nt: TGTGCCAGCAGTTCCGGGATTTACACCGGGGAGCTGTTTTTT; cdr3_aa: CASSSGIYTGELFF
j_call: TRBJ2-1; clone_size: .; d_call: .; v_call: TRBV27; cdr3_nt: TGTGCCAGCAGGGCCGGGACACATTCCTACAATGAGCAGTTCTTC; cdr3_aa: CASRAGTHSYNEQFF
j_call: TRBJ1-1; clone_size: .; d_call: TRBD1; v_call: TRBV6-1; cdr3_nt: TGTGCCAGCAGTGAAGAGGGATGGGACAGCTCTGAAGCTTTCTTT; cdr3_aa: CASSEEGWDSSEAFF
j_call: TRBJ2-1; clone_size: .; d_call: TRBD1; v_call: TRBV7-9; cdr3_nt: TGTGCCAGCAGCGCTCAGGGGGTACCCAATGAGCAGTTCTTC; cdr3_aa: CASSAQGVPNEQFF
j_call: TRBJ2-1; clone_size: .; d_call: TRBD2; v_call: TRBV27; cdr3_nt: TGTGCCAGCAGTTTATGGGGACTAGCGACCTACAATGAGCAGTTCTTC; cdr3_aa: CASSLWGLATYNEQFF
j_call: TRBJ2-2; clone_size: .; d_call: .; v_call: TRBV29-1; cdr3_nt: TGCAGCGCCTTACAGGGTAACACCGGGGAGCTGTTTTTT; cdr3_aa: CSALQGNTGELFF
j_call: TRBJ2-1; clone_size: .; d_call: .; v_call: TRBV7-3; cdr3_nt: TGTGCCAGCAGCCGGGACCCGACATACAATGAGCAGTTCTTC; cdr3_aa: CASSRDPTYNEQFF
j_call: TRBJ2-7; clone_size: .; d_call: .; v_call: TRBV7-8; cdr3_nt: TGTGCCAGCAGCCTAGGGGCGGGACCTAACGAGCAGTACTTC; cdr3_aa: CASSLGAGPNEQYF
j_call: TRBJ2-1; clone_size: once; d_call: .; v_call: TRBV4-1; cdr3_nt: TGCGCCAGCAGCCAGCACCGACGGCCCAATGAGGGGCAGTTCTTC; cdr3_aa: CASSQHRRPNEGQFF
j_call: TRBJ2-6; clone_size: few; d_call: .; v_call: TRBV29-1; cdr3_nt: TGCAGCGTTGAACGCTCCGGGGGCGGGAATTCTGGGGCCAACGTCCTGACTTTC; cdr3_aa: CSVERSGGGNSGANVLTF
j_call: TRBJ2-1; clone_size: .; d_call: TRBD2; v_call: TRBV5-6; cdr3_nt: TGTGCCAGCAGCTTGAGGGCGGGGGGGCCCTACAATGAGCAGTTCTTC; cdr3_aa: CASSLRAGGPYNEQFF
j_call: TRBJ1-2; clone_size: .; d_call: .; v_call: TRBV4-1; cdr3_nt: TGCGCCAGCAGCCAAGATCCCGGGTACTATGGCTACACCTTC; cdr3_aa: CASSQDPGYYGYTF
j_call: TRBJ2-1; clone_size: .; d_call: TRBD2; v_call: TRBV4-1; cdr3_nt: TGCGCCAGCAGGGGACTAGGGGGTCATGAGCAGTTCTTC; cdr3_aa: CASRGLGGHEQFF
j_call: TRBJ2-5; clone_size: .; d_call: TRBD2; v_call: TRBV7-2; cdr3_nt: TGTGCCAGCAGCGCGACTAGCGGGGGGCTTCCCGAGACCCAGTACTTC; cdr3_aa: CASSATSGGLPETQYF
j_call: TRBJ1-1; clone_size: .; d_call: .; v_call: TRBV4-3; cdr3_nt: TGCGCCAGCAGCCAAGTACCGGGACACATGAACACTGAAGCTTTCTTT; cdr3_aa: CASSQVPGHMNTEAFF
j_call: TRBJ2-7; clone_size: .; d_call: TRBD1; v_call: TRBV27; cdr3_nt: TGTGCCAGCAGTGCTGGACAGGGGGTGAGGTACGAGCAGTACTTC; cdr3_aa: CASSAGQGVRYEQYF
j_call: TRBJ2-3; clone_size: once; d_call: TRBD1; v_call: TRBV19; cdr3_nt: TGTGCCAGTAGTATAAGGGACAGTTCCGATACGCAGTATTTT; cdr3_aa: CASSIRDSSDTQYF
j_call: TRBJ1-2; clone_size: .; d_call: .; v_call: TRBV18; cdr3_nt: TGTGCCAGCTCACCACCTGGCGGGGGCTATGGCTACACCTTC; cdr3_aa: CASSPPGGGYGYTF
j_call: TRBJ1-4; clone_size: .; d_call: .; v_call: TRBV2; cdr3_nt: TGTGCCAGCAGCTGGACTAATGAAAAACTGTTTTTT; cdr3_aa: CASSWTNEKLFF
j_call: TRBJ2-7; clone_size: .; d_call: TRBD2; v_call: TRBV7-9; cdr3_nt: TGTGCCAGCAGCTTAGCGCTTAGCGGGAAATACGAGCAGTACTTC; cdr3_aa: CASSLALSGKYEQYF
j_call: TRBJ2-2; clone_size: .; d_call: .; v_call: TRBV6-1; cdr3_nt: TGTGCCAGCAGTGAAGAGGGGGGATTATACACCGGGGAGCTGTTTTTT; cdr3_aa: CASSEEGGLYTGELFF
j_call: TRBJ1-1; clone_size: few; d_call: .; v_call: TRBV19; cdr3_nt: TGTGCCAGTAGTACGACAGATCCTTCCCAATCCAACACTGAAGCTTTCTTT; cdr3_aa: CASSTTDPSQSNTEAFF
j_call: TRBJ2-2; clone_size: .; d_call: .; v_call: TRBV19; cdr3_nt: TGTGCCAGTAGTCCCATTACCGGGGAGCTGTTTTTT; cdr3_aa: CASSPITGELFF
j_call: TRBJ2-7; clone_size: .; d_call: .; v_call: TRBV21-1; cdr3_nt: TGTGCCAGCAACAAAACCGGGACAGAGTCCTCCGAGCAGTACTTC; cdr3_aa: CASNKTGTESSEQYF
j_call: TRBJ2-1; clone_size: .; d_call: .; v_call: TRBV2; cdr3_nt: TGTGCCAGCAGTGGTGGGTCTCCCTACAATGAGCAGTTCTTC; cdr3_aa: CASSGGSPYNEQFF
j_call: TRBJ2-7; clone_size: .; d_call: .; v_call: TRBV28; cdr3_nt: TGTGCCAGCAGTTTTCACGAGAGCTCCTACGAGCAGTACTTC; cdr3_aa: CASSFHESSYEQYF
j_call: TRBJ1-2; clone_size: .; d_call: .; v_call: TRBV5-7; cdr3_nt: TGTGCCAGCAGCTTGGGGTTGGGGACTGGGCTCGATGGCTACACCTTC; cdr3_aa: CASSLGLGTGLDGYTF
j_call: TRBJ1-2; clone_size: few; d_call: .; v_call: TRBV2; cdr3_nt: TGTGCCAGCAGTGAATCCCCAGGCTCCAACTATGGCTACACCTTC; cdr3_aa: CASSESPGSNYGYTF
j_call: TRBJ2-7; clone_size: .; d_call: .; v_call: TRBV7-6; cdr3_nt: TGTGCCAGCAGCTCACGCCCACCCTCCTCCTACGAGCAGTACTTC; cdr3_aa: CASSSRPPSSYEQYF
j_call: TRBJ2-2; clone_size: once; d_call: .; v_call: TRBV5-1; cdr3_nt: TGCGCCAGCAGCTTTGGACCCGGGGAGCTGTTTTTT; cdr3_aa: CASSFGPGELFF
j_call: TRBJ2-7; clone_size: .; d_call: .; v_call: TRBV5-5; cdr3_nt: TGTGCCAGCAGCTTAGGACGGTCCTACGAGCAGTACTTC; cdr3_aa: CASSLGRSYEQYF
j_call: TRBJ1-2; clone_size: .; d_call: .; v_call: TRBV14; cdr3_nt: TGTGCCAGCAGCCTTGGACAGCCCTATGGCTACACCTTC; cdr3_aa: CASSLGQPYGYTF
j_call: TRBJ2-3; clone_size: .; d_call: TRBD2; v_call: TRBV7-6; cdr3_nt: TGTGCCAGCAGCTTAGTACAGGGCGGGAGGCACGATACGCAGTATTTT; cdr3_aa: CASSLVQGGRHDTQYF
j_call: TRBJ1-1; clone_size: medium-sized; d_call: .; v_call: TRBV7-9; cdr3_nt: TGTGCCAGCAGTCAAATGACGGACCTGGGACCTGAAGCTTTCTTT; cdr3_aa: CASSQMTDLGPEAFF
j_call: TRBJ2-7; clone_size: .; d_call: .; v_call: TRBV27; cdr3_nt: TGTGCCAGCAGTCTGGGCCTAAACTCCTACGAGCAGTACTTC; cdr3_aa: CASSLGLNSYEQYF
j_call: TRBJ1-1; clone_size: .; d_call: TRBD1; v_call: TRBV5-5; cdr3_nt: TGTGCCAGCAGCGACACAACGACAGGGGTTGGCACTGAAGCTTTCTTT; cdr3_aa: CASSDTTTGVGTEAFF
j_call: TRBJ2-5; clone_size: .; d_call: .; v_call: TRBV5-6; cdr3_nt: TGTGCCAGCAGCTCTCAAGAGACCCAGTACTTC; cdr3_aa: CASSSQETQYF
j_call: TRBJ2-6; clone_size: once; d_call: .; v_call: TRBV27; cdr3_nt: TGTGCCAGCACTACCTCTGTAGGGCCGATCTCTGGGGCCAACGTCCTGACTTTC; cdr3_aa: CASTTSVGPISGANVLTF
j_call: TRBJ2-1; clone_size: few; d_call: .; v_call: TRBV6-9; cdr3_nt: TGTGCCAGCAGTTACGGCAGTAGCTCCTACAATGAGCAGTTCTTC; cdr3_aa: CASSYGSSSYNEQFF
j_call: TRBJ1-1; clone_size: few; d_call: .; v_call: TRBV6-1; cdr3_nt: TGTGCCAGCATTCCGGACAGACGGAACACTGAAGCTTTCTTT; cdr3_aa: CASIPDRRNTEAFF
j_call: TRBJ2-3; clone_size: .; d_call: TRBD2; v_call: TRBV5-6; cdr3_nt: TGTGCCAGCAGCCTTTGGACTAGCGGGAGGACAGATACGCAGTATTTT; cdr3_aa: CASSLWTSGRTDTQYF
j_call: TRBJ1-2; clone_size: medium-sized; d_call: TRBD1; v_call: TRBV6-1; cdr3_nt: TGCGGGACAGGGGGAACTGGCTACACCTTC; cdr3_aa: CGTGGTGYTF
j_call: TRBJ1-2; clone_size: .; d_call: .; v_call: TRBV7-2; cdr3_nt: TGTGCCAGCAGCTTAGAGGGGAACTATGGCTACACCTTC; cdr3_aa: CASSLEGNYGYTF
j_call: TRBJ1-5; clone_size: .; d_call: .; v_call: TRBV19; cdr3_nt: TGTGCCAGTAGTATTTCAGGGGACAATCAGCCCCAGCATTTT; cdr3_aa: CASSISGDNQPQHF
j_call: TRBJ2-1; clone_size: .; d_call: .; v_call: TRBV9; cdr3_nt: TGTGCCAGCAGCGTAGTTTTGTACCCACGCGGTGGTGAGCAGTTCTTC; cdr3_aa: CASSVVLYPRGGEQFF
j_call: TRBJ1-1; clone_size: .; d_call: TRBD1; v_call: TRBV7-9; cdr3_nt: TGTGCCAGCAGCTTAGCAGGGGGCGGTTGGAACACTGAAGCTTTCTTT; cdr3_aa: CASSLAGGGWNTEAFF
j_call: TRBJ2-7; clone_size: .; d_call: .; v_call: TRBV11-2; cdr3_nt: TGTGCCAGCAGCCACTCCCGGAGCAGAGACTACGAGCAGTACTTC; cdr3_aa: CASSHSRSRDYEQYF